The sample holds a few counts of the clone carrying this T cell receptor (beta chain). The antigen is undetermined. The data are from a study of T cell responses to AZD1222 COVID-19 vaccine. Looking at the study overall: Analyses pooled second doses at about 4 or about 12 weeks.

Study-level points and caveats: Of the AZD1222 recipients, only 6 or 7 were seropositive at baseline. A rise in Spike-specific TCR breadth and depth followed two AZD1222 doses.

Germline V gives CDR1 SNHLY, CDR2 FYNNEI. The trim removed 6 bases at V and 6 bases at J, leaving 0 bases unmatched. CDR3 length equals 12 residues. The repertoire was sequenced with immunoSEQ multiplex PCR; TCRdb's copy has only in-frame clones and lacks some. The data contain 150,000 to 200,000 clones, 80% to 95% of them singletons. This chain connects TRBV2 to TRBJ2-3; 10 nucleotides agree with TRBD2. The source of this sequence is an adult in good health. The sequencing here drew on peripheral blood, taken on day 0 of AZD1222 vaccination. The CDR3 region is CASRTSGDTQYF. DNA for the CDR3: TGTGCCAGCAGGACTAGCGGGGATACGCAGTATTTT.